Sequencing of this T cell receptor (beta chain) was carried out in a study of blood T cell repertoires in COVID-19 (dated by TCRdb to 2020 to 2022). As for the study more broadly: The collaborator samples originated in the United States, Italy and Spain and spanned the acute and convalescent phases of COVID-19. A freely available public database, intended as a resource for researchers studying the immune response to SARS-CoV-2, is where the repertoires were released. The samples were drawn from the first 160 participants of the ongoing ImmuneRACE study and from some 1,300 subjects provided by 6 global collaborators. The dataset comprised deeply sampled blood TCRbeta repertoires from subjects exposed to, actively infected with, or recovered from COVID-19. Nearly every sample came with metadata listing a de-identified subject ID, COVID-19 status, age in years and sex. Where HLA class I and class II types were available, the types were taken from metadata supplied by the sample provider, not from assay-based typing. The prospective study material was composed of cDNA or gDNA derived from T cells, B-cell-depleted T cells, or PBMCs. The paper as a whole reports these results and caveats: How much clinical and demographic metadata was included differed by source and by participant, and the metadata was provided uncurated.

Trimming accounts for 3 bases at V and 3 bases at J, while the number of junction bases matched to no gene is 5. CDR1 SNHLY and CDR2 FYNNEI are derived from the germline V gene. Counted from cysteine to phenylalanine, this CDR3 has 15 amino acids. Kept here is only the CDR3 DNA, which spans 45 bases and is read in frame from base 1. Collaborating institutions collected whole blood in K2EDTA tubes following their own protocols. For TCRbeta analysis, collaborators shipped samples in one of three forms: frozen whole blood, isolated PBMCs, or DNA extracted from either of those sample types. With regard to this clone: Its recognized antigen is unknown. There are no base qualities to consult, and no much larger clone falls within one base.

TCRbeta CDR3 regions were amplified from genomic DNA by means of the immunoSEQ Assay, a bias-controlled multiplex PCR. The original pipeline was this. The number of nucleated cells in each sample was estimated from the amplification of reference gene primers within the assay. Sequence reads were collapsed and filtered to measure the absolute abundance of every unique TCRbeta CDR3 rearrangement. Productive Simpson clonality was computed per sample as the square root of Simpson's diversity index over productive rearrangements. Not all clones reach the TCRdb copy of this immuneACCESS table, which keeps in-frame sequences only. Checked studies attribute under half of the gap to unresolved V genes and leave the rest unexplained. V, J and clone size reflect that table, while D and trimming were determined from the DNA. The sample profile shows about 70,000 clones; around 85% of them were found once. The biggest ten clones account for around 20% of the sample.

The chain was built from TRBV2 and TRBJ2-1, and TRBD2 matches 7 of the central bases. The sequence was collected from a woman older than 75 with acute or convalescent COVID-19. The specimen was peripheral blood. The CDR3 sequence is CASSDGSGVYNEQFF. The DNA sequence is given as TGTGCCAGCAGTGACGGAAGCGGGGTCTACAATGAGCAGTTCTTC.